This TCR beta chain was profiled in a study of blood T cell repertoires in COVID-19. Study summary: Sources were T cells, B-cell-depleted T cells, or PBMCs; the material itself was cDNA or gDNA.

Clones were sequenced by immunoSEQ multiplex PCR, and TCRdb holds only the in-frame ones, with some missing. The sample contains around 300,000 clones, around 87% of which appear only once. The CDR3 sequence is 17 residues long. CDR1 MNHNS and CDR2 SASEGT come from the germline V gene. V was clipped by 4 bases and J by 7 bases, with 20 bases between them. Those who participated ranged in age from roughly 18 to 100 years and resided in roughly 26 US areas. Cohorts were based on clinical histories the participants reported. Two negative PCRs, clearance, or symptom resolution had been documented for recovered Cohort 3 donors.

The sequenced sample was PBMCs or T cells enriched from blood (not recorded which). This clonotype was sampled from a young woman who had recovered from COVID-19. V gene TRBV6-1 combines with J gene TRBJ1-6; a possible D gene is TRBD1 (6 bases). Here the CDR3 DNA reads TGTGCCAGCAGTGTTCGACAGGATACACTGGGGAATTCACCCCTCCACTTT. Amino acids: CASSVRQDTLGNSPLHF.